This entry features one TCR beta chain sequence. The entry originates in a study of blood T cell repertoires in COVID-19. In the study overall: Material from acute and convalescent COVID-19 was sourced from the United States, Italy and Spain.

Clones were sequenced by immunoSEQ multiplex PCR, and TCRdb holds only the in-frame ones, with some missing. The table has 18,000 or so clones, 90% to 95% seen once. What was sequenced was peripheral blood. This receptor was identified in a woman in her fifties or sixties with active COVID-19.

CDR3 in amino acids: CASSVQGQGGSGNNEQFF. The CDR3 bases are TGTGCCAGCAGCGTACAGGGCCAGGGCGGGAGCGGTAACAATGAGCAGTTCTTC. The chain uses TRBV9 and TRBJ2-1; 7 bases align to TRBD2. CDR3 length: 18 residues. Germline V gene sequence: CDR1 SGDLS, CDR2 YYNGEE. V was clipped by 1 base and J by 5 bases; unmatched bases: 15.